These T cell receptor beta chains were read from a single sample in a study of blood T cells in healthy people across ages. In TCRdb, the 5' RACE reads were re-called with MiXCR into one record per CDR3 protein. The sample includes over 700,000 distinct CDR3 sequences, 53% of them seen just once. Input material: blood. These receptors came from an older man in good health. CDR3s include the opening cysteine and the closing phenylalanine or tryptophan. Each record gives: V gene, clone size, J gene, D gene, CDR3 DNA, CDR3 protein. D genes are given only for firm matches. Rows give clone size only sometimes, using once, few, many, or a class for an expanded clone.

V gene: TRBV20-1; clone size: NA; J gene: TRBJ2-5; D gene: NA; CDR3 DNA: TGCAGTGCTAGAGATCGAGCGGCCTACAATGAGCAGTACTTC; CDR3 protein: CSARDRAAYNEQYF
V gene: TRBV20-1; clone size: NA; J gene: TRBJ1-2; D gene: TRBD1; CDR3 DNA: TGCAGTGCTAGGGATTCCCAGGGGGCGCGTGGCTACACCTTC; CDR3 protein: CSARDSQGARGYTF
V gene: TRBV7-9; clone size: NA; J gene: TRBJ2-5; D gene: TRBD2; CDR3 DNA: TGTGCCAGCAGGGTTAGCGGGGGCCAAGAGACCCAGTACTTC; CDR3 protein: CASRVSGGQETQYF
V gene: TRBV10-3; clone size: NA; J gene: TRBJ1-5; D gene: TRBD1; CDR3 DNA: TGTGCCATCAGTGCGGACAGGGGCCTCGACCACTATAGCAATCAGCCCCAGCATTTT; CDR3 protein: CAISADRGLDHYSNQPQHF
V gene: TRBV30; clone size: NA; J gene: TRBJ1-1; D gene: NA; CDR3 DNA: TGTGCCTGGAGTCCGGGAGGAAGAACTGAAGCTTTCTTT; CDR3 protein: CAWSPGGRTEAFF
V gene: TRBV28; clone size: few; J gene: TRBJ1-6; D gene: NA; CDR3 DNA: TGTGCCAGCAGTTTCGCGGGGCGCAATTCACCCCTCCACTTT; CDR3 protein: CASSFAGRNSPLHF
V gene: TRBV20-1; clone size: NA; J gene: TRBJ2-1; D gene: TRBD2; CDR3 DNA: TGCAGTGCTAGAACAGGGACTAGCGGGAAGGCTGAGCAGTTCTTC; CDR3 protein: CSARTGTSGKAEQFF
V gene: TRBV7-8; clone size: NA; J gene: TRBJ1-5; D gene: TRBD1; CDR3 DNA: TGTGCCAGCAGCCTAATGGGGGACAGGAGGGTCAATCAGCCCCAGCATTTT; CDR3 protein: CASSLMGDRRVNQPQHF
V gene: TRBV2; clone size: once; J gene: TRBJ1-4; D gene: NA; CDR3 DNA: TGTGCCAGCAACACACCAGCAACTAATGAAAAACTGTTTTTT; CDR3 protein: CASNTPATNEKLFF
V gene: TRBV6-1; clone size: NA; J gene: TRBJ2-5; D gene: NA; CDR3 DNA: TGTGCCAGCAGTGAAGCTACAGCCCGAGAGACCCAGTACTTC; CDR3 protein: CASSEATARETQYF
V gene: TRBV3-1; clone size: NA; J gene: TRBJ2-5; D gene: NA; CDR3 DNA: TGTGCCAGCAGCCATAACAGAGAACAAGAGACCCAGTACTTC; CDR3 protein: CASSHNREQETQYF
V gene: TRBV12-3/TRBV12-4; clone size: few; J gene: TRBJ2-1; D gene: NA; CDR3 DNA: TGTGCCAGCAGTCCATTGCATGGGGGGGAGCAGTTCTTC; CDR3 protein: CASSPLHGGEQFF
V gene: TRBV12-3/TRBV12-4; clone size: few; J gene: TRBJ2-1; D gene: TRBD2; CDR3 DNA: TGTGCCAGCAGTCCCGGGACTAGCGGCCTTAAGTCCTACAATGAGCAGTTCTTC; CDR3 protein: CASSPGTSGLKSYNEQFF
V gene: TRBV20-1; clone size: many; J gene: TRBJ2-3; D gene: NA; CDR3 DNA: TGCAGTGCTAGGCCAGGCACAGATACGCAGTATTTT; CDR3 protein: CSARPGTDTQYF
V gene: TRBV9; clone size: NA; J gene: TRBJ2-2; D gene: TRBD1; CDR3 DNA: TGTGCCAGCAGCCTCAGGGGACAGGGGAACACCGGGGAGCTGTTTTTT; CDR3 protein: CASSLRGQGNTGELFF
V gene: TRBV5-1; clone size: NA; J gene: TRBJ2-1; D gene: NA; CDR3 DNA: TGCGCCAGCAGCTTGGGAGGGAATCCCTCCTACAATGAGCAGTTCTTC; CDR3 protein: CASSLGGNPSYNEQFF
V gene: TRBV2; clone size: NA; J gene: TRBJ2-7; D gene: TRBD1; CDR3 DNA: TGTGCCAGCAGAGAAAACCGGGACAGCTCCTACGAGCAGTACTTC; CDR3 protein: CASRENRDSSYEQYF
V gene: TRBV24-1; clone size: once; J gene: TRBJ2-1; D gene: NA; CDR3 DNA: TGTGCCACCAGTTCCACGTCCTACAATGAGCAGTTCTTC; CDR3 protein: CATSSTSYNEQFF
V gene: TRBV20-1; clone size: NA; J gene: TRBJ2-7; D gene: TRBD1; CDR3 DNA: TGCAGTGCTGGAGCGGGACAGGGTGGCTACGAGCAGTACTTC; CDR3 protein: CSAGAGQGGYEQYF
V gene: TRBV29-1; clone size: many; J gene: TRBJ2-7; D gene: TRBD2; CDR3 DNA: TGCAGCGTTCGAACTAGCGGGGGTACCTACGAGCAGTACTTC; CDR3 protein: CSVRTSGGTYEQYF
V gene: TRBV7-6; clone size: NA; J gene: TRBJ2-3; D gene: NA; CDR3 DNA: TGTGCCAGCAGCTTAGATCTGGCCAGTGGGCACAGATACGCGTATTTT; CDR3 protein: CASSLDLASGHRYAYF
V gene: TRBV9; clone size: NA; J gene: TRBJ2-7; D gene: NA; CDR3 DNA: TGTGCCAGCAGCGCGGACGGTAACTACGAGCAGTACTTC; CDR3 protein: CASSADGNYEQYF
V gene: TRBV7-6; clone size: NA; J gene: TRBJ2-5; D gene: TRBD1; CDR3 DNA: TGTGCCAGCAGCCGAAATACCGGGACAGGGGGGGAGACCCAGTACTTC; CDR3 protein: CASSRNTGTGGETQYF
V gene: TRBV7-8; clone size: NA; J gene: TRBJ2-7; D gene: TRBD2; CDR3 DNA: TGTGCCAGCAGCCGGAAAGCGACTAGCGGGAGGAGCGACGAGCAGTACTTC; CDR3 protein: CASSRKATSGRSDEQYF
V gene: TRBV15; clone size: few; J gene: TRBJ2-5; D gene: NA; CDR3 DNA: TGTGCCACCAGCAGAGAACCAGAGACCCAGTACTTC; CDR3 protein: CATSREPETQYF
V gene: TRBV9; clone size: NA; J gene: TRBJ2-1; D gene: NA; CDR3 DNA: TGTGCCAGCAGCGTAGGGGCCCTAAGCGGAGGGAATGAGCAGTTCTTC; CDR3 protein: CASSVGALSGGNEQFF
V gene: TRBV10-3; clone size: few; J gene: TRBJ1-2; D gene: NA; CDR3 DNA: TGTGCCATCAGTGAGAACAGGGACTATGGCTACACCTTC; CDR3 protein: CAISENRDYGYTF
V gene: TRBV11-2; clone size: few; J gene: TRBJ2-1; D gene: NA; CDR3 DNA: TGTGCCAGCAGCCCCTGGGTGGGGGCGCCCTCCTACAATGAGCAGTTCTTC; CDR3 protein: CASSPWVGAPSYNEQFF
V gene: TRBV11-2; clone size: many; J gene: TRBJ2-7; D gene: TRBD2; CDR3 DNA: TGTGCCAGCAGTCTCCGGGGGGCCTACGAGCAGTACTTC; CDR3 protein: CASSLRGAYEQYF
V gene: TRBV2; clone size: NA; J gene: TRBJ2-2; D gene: NA; CDR3 DNA: TGTGCCAGCAGTTCTACACGGGGTAGGACCGGGGAGCTGTTTTTT; CDR3 protein: CASSSTRGRTGELFF
V gene: TRBV6-6; clone size: NA; J gene: TRBJ1-6; D gene: NA; CDR3 DNA: TGTGCCAGCATGGCACAGGCAGGCGGCTCACCCCTCCACTTT; CDR3 protein: CASMAQAGGSPLHF
V gene: TRBV28; clone size: NA; J gene: TRBJ2-7; D gene: NA; CDR3 DNA: TGTGCCAGCAGTTTACCGCTATCCGAGCAGTACTTC; CDR3 protein: CASSLPLSEQYF
V gene: TRBV5-1; clone size: NA; J gene: TRBJ2-3; D gene: TRBD2; CDR3 DNA: TGCGCCAGCAGCCTGGCCCTACCCACTAGCGGGAGAAGAGATACGCAGTATTTT; CDR3 protein: CASSLALPTSGRRDTQYF
V gene: TRBV7-6; clone size: NA; J gene: TRBJ2-1; D gene: TRBD2; CDR3 DNA: TGTGCCAGCAGCCGAATCCCTAGCGGAGCTTCCTACAATGAGCAGTTCTTC; CDR3 protein: CASSRIPSGASYNEQFF
V gene: TRBV15; clone size: NA; J gene: TRBJ2-1; D gene: NA; CDR3 DNA: TGTGCCACCAGCAGAGATCCAGGGATTAGGCCCAATGAGCAGTTCTTC; CDR3 protein: CATSRDPGIRPNEQFF
V gene: TRBV20-1; clone size: NA; J gene: TRBJ2-5; D gene: NA; CDR3 DNA: TGCAGTGCGAACCGACAGTGGCCCTACCAAGAGACCCAGTACTTC; CDR3 protein: CSANRQWPYQETQYF
V gene: TRBV5-1; clone size: NA; J gene: TRBJ2-1; D gene: NA; CDR3 DNA: TGCGCCAGCAGAAGGGGAGACGAGGGCGAGCAGTTCTTC; CDR3 protein: CASRRGDEGEQFF
V gene: TRBV7-9; clone size: once; J gene: TRBJ2-7; D gene: NA; CDR3 DNA: TGTGCCAGCACTCAGATCTACGAGCAGTACTTC; CDR3 protein: CASTQIYEQYF
V gene: TRBV28; clone size: NA; J gene: TRBJ2-5; D gene: NA; CDR3 DNA: TGTGCCAGCGGTGATCCGGCCTCAGAGACCCAGTACTTC; CDR3 protein: CASGDPASETQYF
V gene: TRBV20-1; clone size: NA; J gene: TRBJ2-1; D gene: TRBD2; CDR3 DNA: TGCAGTGCGGGGACTAGCGGGCGAAGCTCCTACAATGAGCAGTTCTTC; CDR3 protein: CSAGTSGRSSYNEQFF
V gene: TRBV6-4; clone size: few; J gene: TRBJ2-1; D gene: NA; CDR3 DNA: TGTGCCAGCAGTGGTGGCAGGGAATACAATGAGCAGTTCTTC; CDR3 protein: CASSGGREYNEQFF
V gene: TRBV2; clone size: few; J gene: TRBJ2-1; D gene: TRBD2; CDR3 DNA: TGTGCCAGCAGTAAGGCGGCTAGCGGGAGGGGTTGGCAGTTCTTC; CDR3 protein: CASSKAASGRGWQFF
V gene: TRBV28; clone size: NA; J gene: TRBJ2-3; D gene: NA; CDR3 DNA: TGTGCCAGCAGTCAACCGGGAGTGGTCAGATACGCGTATTTT; CDR3 protein: CASSQPGVVRYAYF
V gene: TRBV30; clone size: NA; J gene: TRBJ1-4; D gene: NA; CDR3 DNA: TGTGCCTGGAGTGTATCGCGCTCAGCAGGATTTAATGAAAAACTGTTTTTT; CDR3 protein: CAWSVSRSAGFNEKLFF
V gene: TRBV6-1; clone size: NA; J gene: TRBJ1-1; D gene: TRBD1; CDR3 DNA: TGTGCCAGCACCAAAGAGGGGGCCAACACTGAAGCTTTCTTT; CDR3 protein: CASTKEGANTEAFF
V gene: TRBV19; clone size: NA; J gene: TRBJ1-2; D gene: NA; CDR3 DNA: TGTGCCAGTAGCATGAGAGGAAACTATGGCTACACCTTC; CDR3 protein: CASSMRGNYGYTF
V gene: TRBV20-1; clone size: NA; J gene: TRBJ2-5; D gene: TRBD1; CDR3 DNA: TGCAGTGCCCTCCCCGGGACAGCCGGGGAGACCCAGTACTTC; CDR3 protein: CSALPGTAGETQYF
V gene: TRBV11-1; clone size: few; J gene: TRBJ2-5; D gene: TRBD1; CDR3 DNA: TGTGCCAGCAGCCGGAGAAGGACAGGGGTACAAGAGACCCAGTACTTC; CDR3 protein: CASSRRRTGVQETQYF